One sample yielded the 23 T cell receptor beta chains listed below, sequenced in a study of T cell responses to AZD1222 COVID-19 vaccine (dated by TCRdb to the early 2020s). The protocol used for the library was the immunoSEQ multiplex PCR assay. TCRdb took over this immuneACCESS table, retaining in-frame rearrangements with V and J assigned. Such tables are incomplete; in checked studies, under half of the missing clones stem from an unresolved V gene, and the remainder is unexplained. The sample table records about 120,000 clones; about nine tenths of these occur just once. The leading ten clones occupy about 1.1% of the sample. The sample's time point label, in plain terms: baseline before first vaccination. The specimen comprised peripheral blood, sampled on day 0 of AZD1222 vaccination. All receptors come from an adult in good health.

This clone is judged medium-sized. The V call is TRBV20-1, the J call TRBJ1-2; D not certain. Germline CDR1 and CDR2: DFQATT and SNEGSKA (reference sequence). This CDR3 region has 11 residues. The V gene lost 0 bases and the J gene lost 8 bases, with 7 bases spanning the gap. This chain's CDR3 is CSARDEYGYTF. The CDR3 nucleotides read TGCAGTGCTAGAGATGAGTACGGCTACACCTTC.

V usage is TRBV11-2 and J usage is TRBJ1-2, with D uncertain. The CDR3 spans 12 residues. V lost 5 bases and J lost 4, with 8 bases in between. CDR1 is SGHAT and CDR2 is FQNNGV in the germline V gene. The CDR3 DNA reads TGTGCCAGCAGCCCCCTCAGCTATGGCTACACCTTC. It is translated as CASSPLSYGYTF. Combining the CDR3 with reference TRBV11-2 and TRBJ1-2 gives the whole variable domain EAGVAQSPRYKIIEKRQSVAFWCNPISGHATLYWYQQILGQGPKLLIQFQNNGVVDDSQLPKDRFSAERLKGVDSTLKIQPAKLEDSAVYLCASSPLSYGYTFGSGTRLTVV.

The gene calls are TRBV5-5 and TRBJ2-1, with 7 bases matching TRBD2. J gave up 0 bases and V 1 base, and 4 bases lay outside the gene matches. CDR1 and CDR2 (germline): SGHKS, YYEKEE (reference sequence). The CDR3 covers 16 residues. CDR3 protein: CASSLMGGSSYNEQFF. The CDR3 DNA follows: TGTGCCAGCAGCTTGATGGGCGGGAGCTCCTACAATGAGCAGTTCTTC.

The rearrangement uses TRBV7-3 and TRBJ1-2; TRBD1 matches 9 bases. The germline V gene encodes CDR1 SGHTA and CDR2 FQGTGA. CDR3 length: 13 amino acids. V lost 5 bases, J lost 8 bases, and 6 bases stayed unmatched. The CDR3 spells CASSPTGGGGYTF. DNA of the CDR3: TGTGCCAGCAGCCCCACAGGGGGCGGCGGCTACACCTTC.

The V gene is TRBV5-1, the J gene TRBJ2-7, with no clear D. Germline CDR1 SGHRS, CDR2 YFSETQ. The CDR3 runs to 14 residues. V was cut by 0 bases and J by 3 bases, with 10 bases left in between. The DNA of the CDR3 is TGCGCCAGCAGCTTGGGTTTGGGATACTACGAGCAGTACTTC. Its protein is CASSLGLGYYEQYF.

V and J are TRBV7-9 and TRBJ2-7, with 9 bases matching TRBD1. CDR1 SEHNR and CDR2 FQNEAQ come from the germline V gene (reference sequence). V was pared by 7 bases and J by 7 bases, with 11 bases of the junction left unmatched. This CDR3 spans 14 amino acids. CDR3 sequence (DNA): TGTGCCAGCAACAGGGGGCAAAGGAGTGTGGAGCAGTACTTC. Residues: CASNRGQRSVEQYF.

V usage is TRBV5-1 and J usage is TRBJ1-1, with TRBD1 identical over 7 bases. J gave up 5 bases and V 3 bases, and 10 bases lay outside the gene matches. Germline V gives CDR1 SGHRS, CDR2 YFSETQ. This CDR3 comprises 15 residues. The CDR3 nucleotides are TGCGCCAGCAGCTCCCAACACTCAGGGGGAACTGAAGCTTTCTTT. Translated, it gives CASSSQHSGGTEAFF.

Here the CDR3 reads CASSQSSATVSGYTF. CDR3 DNA: TGTGCCAGCAGCCAATCCAGTGCGACAGTTAGCGGCTACACCTTC. This chain uses TRBV14 with TRBJ1-2; D is possibly TRBD1 (5 bases). The CDR3 contains 15 residues. Trimming left V 2 bases short and J 8 bases short, with 18 bases between. The germline CDR1 and CDR2 sequences are SGHDN and FVKESK.

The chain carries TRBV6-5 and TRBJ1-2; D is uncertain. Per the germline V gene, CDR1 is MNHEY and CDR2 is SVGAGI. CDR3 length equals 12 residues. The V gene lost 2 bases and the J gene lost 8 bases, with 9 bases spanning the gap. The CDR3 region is CASSYRHGGYTF. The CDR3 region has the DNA TGTGCCAGCAGTTACCGACACGGGGGCTACACCTTC.

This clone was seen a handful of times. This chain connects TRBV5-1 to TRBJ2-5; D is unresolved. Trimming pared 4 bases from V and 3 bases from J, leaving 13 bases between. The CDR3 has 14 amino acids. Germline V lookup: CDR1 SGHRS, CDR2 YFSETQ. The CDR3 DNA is TGCGCCAGCAGCCCCGGCGGAGCAAAAGAGACCCAGTACTTC. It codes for CASSPGGAKETQYF.

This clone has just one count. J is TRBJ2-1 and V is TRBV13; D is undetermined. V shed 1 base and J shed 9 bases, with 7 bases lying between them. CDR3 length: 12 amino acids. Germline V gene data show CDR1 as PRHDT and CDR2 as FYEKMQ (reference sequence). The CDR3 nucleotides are TGTGCCAGCAGCTTAGTTCCCGTTGAGCAGTTCTTC. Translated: CASSLVPVEQFF. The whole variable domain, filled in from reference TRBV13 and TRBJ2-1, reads AAGVIQSPRHLIKEKRETATLKCYPIPRHDTVYWYQQGPGQDPQFLISFYEKMQSDKGSIPDRFSAQQFSDYHSELNMSSLELGDSALYFCASSLVPVEQFFGPGTRLTVL.

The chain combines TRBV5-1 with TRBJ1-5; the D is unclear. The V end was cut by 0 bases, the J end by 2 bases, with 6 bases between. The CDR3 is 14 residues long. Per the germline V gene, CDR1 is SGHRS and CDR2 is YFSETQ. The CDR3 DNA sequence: TGCGCCAGCAGCTTGGATTTAGGCAATCAGCCCCAGCATTTT. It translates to CASSLDLGNQPQHF.

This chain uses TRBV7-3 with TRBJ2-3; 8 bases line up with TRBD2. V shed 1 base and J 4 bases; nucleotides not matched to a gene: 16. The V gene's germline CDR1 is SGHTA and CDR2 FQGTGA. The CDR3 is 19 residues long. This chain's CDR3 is CASSLRGPHTAGESDTQYF. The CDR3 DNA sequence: TGTGCCAGCAGCTTAAGGGGGCCCCATACAGCGGGAGAATCAGATACGCAGTATTTT.

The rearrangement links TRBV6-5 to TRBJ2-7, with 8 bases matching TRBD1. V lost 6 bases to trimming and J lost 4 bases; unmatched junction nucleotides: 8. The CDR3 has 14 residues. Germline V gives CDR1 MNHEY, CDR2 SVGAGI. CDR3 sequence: CASRGQGVKYEQYF. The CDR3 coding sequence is TGTGCCAGCAGAGGACAGGGTGTTAAGTACGAGCAGTACTTC.

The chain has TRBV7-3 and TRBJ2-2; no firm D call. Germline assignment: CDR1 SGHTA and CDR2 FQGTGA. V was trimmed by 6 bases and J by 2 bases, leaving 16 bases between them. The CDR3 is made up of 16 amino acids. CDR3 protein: CASSSMGGANTGELFF. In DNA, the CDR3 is TGTGCCAGCAGTTCCATGGGCGGAGCTAACACCGGGGAGCTGTTTTTT.

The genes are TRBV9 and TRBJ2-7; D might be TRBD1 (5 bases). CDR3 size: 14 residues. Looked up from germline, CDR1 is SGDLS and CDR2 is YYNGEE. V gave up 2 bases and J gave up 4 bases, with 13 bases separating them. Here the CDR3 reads CASSVQGKGYEQYF. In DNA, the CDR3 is TGTGCCAGCAGCGTCCAGGGAAAAGGTTACGAGCAGTACTTC.

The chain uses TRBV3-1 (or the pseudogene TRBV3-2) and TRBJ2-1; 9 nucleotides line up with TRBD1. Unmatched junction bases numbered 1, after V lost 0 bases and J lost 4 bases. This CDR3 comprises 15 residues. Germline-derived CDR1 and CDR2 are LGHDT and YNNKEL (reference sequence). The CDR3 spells CASSQEGTGYNEQFF. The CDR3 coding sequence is TGTGCCAGCAGCCAAGAAGGGACAGGGTACAATGAGCAGTTCTTC.

CDR3 nucleotide sequence: TGCGCCAGCAGCCCCGGGACAGCTAGCGATGGAAACACCATATATTTT. As protein: CASSPGTASDGNTIYF. This chain connects TRBV5-1 to TRBJ1-3, with TRBD1 matching over 7 bases. This CDR3 region has 16 residues. The germline V gene encodes CDR1 SGHRS and CDR2 YFSETQ. Unmatched junction bases numbered 10, after V lost 4 bases and J lost 3 bases. Together with reference TRBV5-1 and TRBJ1-3, the CDR3 gives the full variable domain: KAGVTQTPRYLIKTRGQQVTLSCSPISGHRSVSWYQQTPGQGLQFLFEYFSETQRNKGNFPGRFSGRQFSNSRSEMNVSTLELGDSALYLCASSPGTASDGNTIYFGEGSWLTVV.

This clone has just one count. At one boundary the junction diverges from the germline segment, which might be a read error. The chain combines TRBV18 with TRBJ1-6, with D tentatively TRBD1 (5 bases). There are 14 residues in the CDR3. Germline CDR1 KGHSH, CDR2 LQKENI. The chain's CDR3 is CASPPRGVSSPLHF. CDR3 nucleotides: TGTGCCAGCCCACCCCGGGGGGTGAGTTCACCCCTCCACTTT. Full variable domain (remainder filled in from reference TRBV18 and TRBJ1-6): NAGVMQNPRHLVRRRGQEARLRCSPMKGHSHVYWYRQLPEEGLKFMVYLQKENIIDESGMPKERFSAEFPKEGPSILRIQQVVRGDSAAYFCASPPRGVSSPLHFGNGTRLTVT.

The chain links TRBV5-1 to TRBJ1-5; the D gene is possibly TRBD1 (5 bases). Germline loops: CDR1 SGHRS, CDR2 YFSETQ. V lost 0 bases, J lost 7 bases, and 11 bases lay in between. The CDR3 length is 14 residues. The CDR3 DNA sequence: TGCGCCAGCAGCTTGGGGCAGGGCGAACAGCCCCAGCATTTT. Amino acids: CASSLGQGEQPQHF.

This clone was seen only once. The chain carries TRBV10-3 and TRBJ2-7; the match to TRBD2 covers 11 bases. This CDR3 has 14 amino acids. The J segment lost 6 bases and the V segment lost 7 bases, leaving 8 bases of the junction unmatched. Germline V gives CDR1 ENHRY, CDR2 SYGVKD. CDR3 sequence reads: CAITELAGVGEQYF. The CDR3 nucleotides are TGTGCCATCACCGAACTAGCGGGAGTGGGCGAGCAGTACTTC.

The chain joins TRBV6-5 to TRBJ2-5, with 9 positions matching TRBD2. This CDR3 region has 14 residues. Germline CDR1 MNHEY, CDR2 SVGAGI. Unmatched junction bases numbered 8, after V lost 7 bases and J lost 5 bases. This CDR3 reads CASTVAGVVETQYF. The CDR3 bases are TGTGCCAGCACCGTAGCGGGAGTGGTCGAGACCCAGTACTTC.

CDR3 protein: CASSIDFGHTGNYGYTF. Written as DNA, the CDR3 is TGTGCCAGTAGTATAGATTTCGGGCACACAGGGAACTATGGCTACACCTTC. The chain is built from TRBV19 and TRBJ1-2, with D maybe TRBD1 (6 bases). Trimming removed 0 bases at V and 2 bases at J, with 16 bases between. There are 17 residues in the CDR3. CDR1 and CDR2 from the germline V gene are LNHDA and SQIVND (reference sequence).